What follows is one TCR beta chain and its context. The data stem from a study of blood T cell repertoires in COVID-19. Study as a whole: Donors in the United States, Italy and Spain gave samples during acute or convalescent COVID-19.

CDR1 LGHNA and CDR2 YNFKEQ come from the germline V gene. CDR3 length equals 13 residues. With 2 bases clipped from V and 7 bases from J, the junction kept 2 bases outside the gene matches. The data were produced by immunoSEQ multiplex PCR, yet TCRdb's version contains in-frame clones alone and is incomplete. The data hold a few hundred thousand clones, with 88% observed a single time. The TCR originated in a woman aged 40 to 49 who had recovered from COVID-19. Sequencing input: PBMCs or T cells enriched from blood (not recorded which). This rearrangement joins TRBV4-2 to TRBJ1-2; TRBD1 matches 9 bases. The CDR3 DNA reads as TGTGCCAGCAGCCAAAACAGGGGGCTTGGCTACACCTTC. It translates to CASSQNRGLGYTF.